Below, 5 T cell receptor beta chains from the same sample are listed, as sequenced in a study of T cells in localized non-small cell lung cancer. Profiling relied on immunoSEQ multiplex PCR, and the TCRdb table lists in-frame clones only, not all of them. The data contain some 19,000 clones, 75% to 95% of them singletons. Source: peripheral blood, taken before any cancer treatment. The receptors originated from a male donor at least 60 years old with stage I squamous cell lung carcinoma.

V and J are TRBV11-3 and TRBJ2-3; 12 nucleotides line up with TRBD2. The germline V gene has CDR1 SGHNT and CDR2 YENEEA. There are 16 residues in the CDR3. Trimming removed 5 bases from V and 1 base from J; junction bases left unmatched: 4. CDR3 loop: CASSRTSGMGTDTQYF. The CDR3 DNA is TGTGCCAGCAGCAGGACTAGCGGGATGGGCACAGATACGCAGTATTTT.

The V call is TRBV18, the J call TRBJ2-3; 8 bases align to TRBD1. Trimming removed 6 bases from V and 2 bases from J; junction bases left unmatched: 7. The CDR3 sequence is 15 residues long. The germline gives CDR1 KGHSH, CDR2 LQKENI. The DNA of the CDR3 is TGTGCCAGCTCGCGGGGACAGGTAAACACAGATACGCAGTATTTT. Translated: CASSRGQVNTDTQYF.

This chain joins TRBV27 and TRBJ2-4; D not certain. V was trimmed by 4 bases and J by 3 bases, leaving 10 bases between them. The CDR3 is made up of 14 amino acids. Per the germline V gene, CDR1 is MNHEY and CDR2 is SMNVEV (reference sequence). The CDR3 sequence is CASSWNLGKNIQYF. CDR3 in DNA: TGTGCCAGCAGTTGGAACTTAGGCAAAAACATTCAGTACTTC.

The chain joins TRBV2 to TRBJ2-5; 13 bases align to TRBD2. With V trimmed by 5 bases and J by 3 bases, 6 bases remained unmatched. The germline CDR1 and CDR2 sequences are SNHLY and FYNNEI. The CDR3 totals 16 residues. The CDR3 DNA sequence: TGTGCCAGCAGTCCGAGACTAGCGGGGGGAAAAGAGACCCAGTACTTC. This sequence encodes CASSPRLAGGKETQYF.

This chain links TRBV5-1 with TRBJ2-7; TRBD1 agrees at 8 bases. Germline V CDR1 and CDR2: SGHRS, YFSETQ. Losses at the gene ends were 4 bases for V and 3 bases for J; bases not matched to a gene: 12. This CDR3 is built from 16 residues. The CDR3 sequence: CASSPSPDRGLYEQYF. In nucleotides, the CDR3 is TGCGCCAGCAGCCCATCCCCCGACAGGGGACTCTACGAGCAGTACTTC. Supplemented by reference TRBV5-1 and TRBJ2-7, the full variable domain reads KAGVTQTPRYLIKTRGQQVTLSCSPISGHRSVSWYQQTPGQGLQFLFEYFSETQRNKGNFPGRFSGRQFSNSRSEMNVSTLELGDSALYLCASSPSPDRGLYEQYFGPGTRLTVT.